This record covers a single TCR beta chain. As yet, its antigen is unknown. With the 5' RACE reads reprocessed, TCRdb shows one record per CDR3 protein and no DNA. This repertoire comprises about 460,000 distinct CDR3 sequences; its ten largest clones make up 1.4%. This sample was included in a study of T cells expressing NK-cell markers. Overall study context: According to the study, TCR beta repertoires originated from sorted CD3+CD56+NKG2C+, CD3+CD56+NKG2C- and CD3+CD56-NKG2C+ T cells. General observations from the study: The study found dominant NKG2C+ clonotypes at about 1.0-7.5% of CD8+ T cells in about six donors. There were a few donors in whom these clonotypes also led the CD3+CD56-NKG2C+ fraction.

The CDR3 totals 13 residues. The chain carries TRBV12-3 or TRBV12-4 and TRBJ1-1. The origin of this receptor is a woman between 45 and 60 years old in good health. Sequenced sample: blood T cells: a sorted CD56 or NKG2C T cell subset, CD4+ or CD8+ T cells, or bulk PBMC T cells (not recorded which). The chain's CDR3 is CASSLMGNTEAFF.